One T cell receptor beta chain is described in this entry. Its antigen is still unknown. Repertoires were generated with immunoSEQ multiplex PCR, while TCRdb's copy carries only in-frame clones and drops some. The table shows 150,000 to 200,000 clones, with roughly 84% occurring only once. The sample belongs to a study of cytomegalovirus exposure and HLA in healthy donors. General study points: With high specificity and sensitivity, the classifier reportedly diagnosed cytomegalovirus status. Most TCR sequences were seen very rarely across donors, but some public TCRs occurred in many.

The material sequenced was PBMCs. This TCR was recovered from a man aged 18 to 29 in good health and CMV-seropositive.

The CDR3 nucleotides read TGTGCCAGCAGTCCCGTCCCCCCTGGGCATGACAGGGTACCCGCCTACGAGCAGTACTTC. Translated: CASSPVPPGHDRVPAYEQYF. This chain uses TRBV27 with TRBJ2-7, with 7 bases fitting TRBD1. Germline V gene sequence: CDR1 MNHEY, CDR2 SMNVEV (reference sequence). The CDR3 is 20 residues long. With 5 bases clipped from V and 2 bases from J, the junction kept 24 bases outside the gene matches.